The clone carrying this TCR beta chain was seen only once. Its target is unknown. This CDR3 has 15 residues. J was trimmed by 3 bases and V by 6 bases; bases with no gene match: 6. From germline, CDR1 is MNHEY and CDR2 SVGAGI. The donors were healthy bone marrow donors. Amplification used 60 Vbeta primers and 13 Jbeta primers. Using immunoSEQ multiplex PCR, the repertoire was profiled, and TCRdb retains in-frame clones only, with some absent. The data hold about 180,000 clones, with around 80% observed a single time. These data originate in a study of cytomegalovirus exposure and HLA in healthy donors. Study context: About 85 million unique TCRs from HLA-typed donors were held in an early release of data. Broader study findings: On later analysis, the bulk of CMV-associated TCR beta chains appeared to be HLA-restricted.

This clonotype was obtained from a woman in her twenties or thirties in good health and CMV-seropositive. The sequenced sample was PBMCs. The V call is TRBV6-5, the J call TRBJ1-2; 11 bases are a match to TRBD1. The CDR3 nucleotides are TGTGCCAGCAGGCCAGGACAGGGGGCCTACTATGGCTACACCTTC. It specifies CASRPGQGAYYGYTF.